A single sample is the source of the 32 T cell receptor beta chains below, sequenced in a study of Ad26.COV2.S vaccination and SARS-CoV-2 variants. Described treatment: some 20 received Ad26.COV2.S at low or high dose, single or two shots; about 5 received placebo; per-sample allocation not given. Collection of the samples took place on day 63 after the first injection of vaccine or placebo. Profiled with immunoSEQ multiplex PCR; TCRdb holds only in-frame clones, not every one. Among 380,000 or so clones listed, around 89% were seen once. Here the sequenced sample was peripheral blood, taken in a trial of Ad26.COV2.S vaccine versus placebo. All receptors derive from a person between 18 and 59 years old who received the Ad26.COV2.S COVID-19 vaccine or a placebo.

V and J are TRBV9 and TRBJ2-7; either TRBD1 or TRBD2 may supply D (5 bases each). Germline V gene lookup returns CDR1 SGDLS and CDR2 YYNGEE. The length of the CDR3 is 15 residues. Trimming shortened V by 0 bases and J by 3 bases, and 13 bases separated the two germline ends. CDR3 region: CASSVGAGTDYEQYF. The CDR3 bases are TGTGCCAGCAGCGTAGGGGCAGGGACCGACTACGAGCAGTACTTC.

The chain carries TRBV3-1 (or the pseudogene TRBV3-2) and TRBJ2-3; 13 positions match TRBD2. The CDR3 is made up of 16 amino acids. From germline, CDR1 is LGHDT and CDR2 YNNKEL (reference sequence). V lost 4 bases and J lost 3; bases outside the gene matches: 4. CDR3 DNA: TGTGCCAGCAGCCCTTGGACTAGCGGGGGAACAGATACGCAGTATTTT. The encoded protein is CASSPWTSGGTDTQYF.

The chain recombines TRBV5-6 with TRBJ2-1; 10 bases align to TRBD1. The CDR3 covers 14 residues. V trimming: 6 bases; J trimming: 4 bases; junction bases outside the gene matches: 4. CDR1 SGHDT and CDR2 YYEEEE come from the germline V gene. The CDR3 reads CASIGTGAYNEQFF. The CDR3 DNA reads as TGTGCCAGCATCGGGACAGGGGCATACAATGAGCAGTTCTTC.

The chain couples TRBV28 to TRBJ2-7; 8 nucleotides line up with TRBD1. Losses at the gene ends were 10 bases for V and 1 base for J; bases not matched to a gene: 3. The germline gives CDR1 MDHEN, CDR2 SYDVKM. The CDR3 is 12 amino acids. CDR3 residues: CATGTGSYEQYF. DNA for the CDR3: TGTGCCACCGGGACAGGATCCTACGAGCAGTACTTC.

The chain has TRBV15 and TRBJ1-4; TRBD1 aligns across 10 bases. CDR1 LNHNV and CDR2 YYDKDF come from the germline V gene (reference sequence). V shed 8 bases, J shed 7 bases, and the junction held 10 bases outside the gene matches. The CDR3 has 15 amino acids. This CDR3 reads CATSTGQGGTEKLFF. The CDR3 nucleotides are TGTGCCACCTCTACCGGACAGGGGGGTACTGAAAAACTGTTTTTT.

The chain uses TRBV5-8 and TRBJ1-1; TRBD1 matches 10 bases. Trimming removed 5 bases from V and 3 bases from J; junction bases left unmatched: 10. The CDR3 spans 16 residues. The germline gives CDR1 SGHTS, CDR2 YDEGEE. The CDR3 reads CASRPGTGEVYTEAFF. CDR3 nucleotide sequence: TGTGCCAGCAGGCCCGGGACAGGGGAGGTGTACACTGAAGCTTTCTTT.

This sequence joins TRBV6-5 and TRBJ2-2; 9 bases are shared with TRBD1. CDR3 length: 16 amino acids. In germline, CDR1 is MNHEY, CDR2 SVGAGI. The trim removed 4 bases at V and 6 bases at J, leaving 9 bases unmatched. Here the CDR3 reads CASSSLTGGGPGELFF. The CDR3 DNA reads TGTGCCAGCAGTTCATTAACAGGGGGCGGCCCCGGGGAGCTGTTTTTT.

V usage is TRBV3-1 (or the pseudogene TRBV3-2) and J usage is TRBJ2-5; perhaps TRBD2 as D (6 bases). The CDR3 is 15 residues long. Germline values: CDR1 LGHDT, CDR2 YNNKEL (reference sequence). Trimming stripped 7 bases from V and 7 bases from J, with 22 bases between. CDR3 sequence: CASTSGGTPRGTQYF. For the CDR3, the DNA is TGTGCCAGCACCTCAGGCGGGACCCCCCGGGGGACCCAGTACTTC.

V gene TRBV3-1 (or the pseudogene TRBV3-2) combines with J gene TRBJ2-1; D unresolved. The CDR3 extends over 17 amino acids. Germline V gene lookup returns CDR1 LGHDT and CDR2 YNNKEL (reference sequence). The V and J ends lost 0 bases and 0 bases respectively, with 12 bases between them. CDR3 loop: CASSQDLGLSSYNEQFF. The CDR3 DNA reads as TGTGCCAGCAGCCAAGATTTAGGGCTGAGCTCCTACAATGAGCAGTTCTTC.

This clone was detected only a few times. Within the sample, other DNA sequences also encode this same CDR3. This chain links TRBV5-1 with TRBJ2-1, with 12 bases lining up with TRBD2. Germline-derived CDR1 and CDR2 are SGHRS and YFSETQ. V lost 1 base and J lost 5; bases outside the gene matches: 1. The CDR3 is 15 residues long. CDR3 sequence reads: CASSLTSGRNNEQFF. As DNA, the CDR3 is TGCGCCAGCAGCTTGACTAGCGGGAGGAACAATGAGCAGTTCTTC.

The CDR3 bases are TGTGCCAGCAGCCAGTCGATTAAGACCGGGGAGCTGTTTTTT. Encoded protein: CASSQSIKTGELFF. The J gene is TRBJ2-2, the V gene TRBV14; D uncertain. The ends were cut back, 3 bases at V and 5 bases at J, with 10 bases in the middle. The CDR3 has 14 residues. Germline values: CDR1 SGHDN, CDR2 FVKESK. The full variable domain, its missing parts supplied by reference TRBV14 and TRBJ2-2, is EAGVTQFPSHSVIEKGQTVTLRCDPISGHDNLYWYRRVMGKEIKFLLHFVKESKQDESGMPNNRFLAERTGGTYSTLKVQPAELEDSGVYFCASSQSIKTGELFFGEGSRLTVL.

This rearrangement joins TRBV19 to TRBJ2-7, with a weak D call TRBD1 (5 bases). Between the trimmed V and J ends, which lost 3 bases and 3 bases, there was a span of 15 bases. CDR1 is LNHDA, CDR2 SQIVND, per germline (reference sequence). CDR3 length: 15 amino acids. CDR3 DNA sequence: TGTGCCAGTAGTATCGAGCAGGGTTCGGGCTACGAGCAGTACTTC. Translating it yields CASSIEQGSGYEQYF.

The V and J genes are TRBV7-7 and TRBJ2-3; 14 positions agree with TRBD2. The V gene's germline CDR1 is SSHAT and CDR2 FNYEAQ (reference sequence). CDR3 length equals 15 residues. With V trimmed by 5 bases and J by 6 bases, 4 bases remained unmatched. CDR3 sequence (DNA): TGTGCCAGCAGCATAGGGACTAGCGGGAGTGATACGCAGTATTTT. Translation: CASSIGTSGSDTQYF. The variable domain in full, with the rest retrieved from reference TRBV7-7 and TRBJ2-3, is GAGVSQSPRYKVTKRGQDVTLRCDPISSHATLYWYQQALGQGPEFLTYFNYEAQPDKSGLPSDRFSAERPEGSISTLTIQRTEQRDSAMYRCASSIGTSGSDTQYFGPGTRLTVL.

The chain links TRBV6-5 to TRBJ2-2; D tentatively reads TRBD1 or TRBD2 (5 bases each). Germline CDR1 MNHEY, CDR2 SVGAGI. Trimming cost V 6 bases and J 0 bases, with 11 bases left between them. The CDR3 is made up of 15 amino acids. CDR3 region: CASSPGPTNTGELFF. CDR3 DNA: TGTGCCAGCAGCCCGGGACCCACGAACACCGGGGAGCTGTTTTTT.

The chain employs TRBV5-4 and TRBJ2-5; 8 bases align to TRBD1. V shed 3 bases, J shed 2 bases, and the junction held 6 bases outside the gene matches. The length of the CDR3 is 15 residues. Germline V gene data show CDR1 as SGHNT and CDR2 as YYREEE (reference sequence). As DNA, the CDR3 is TGTGCCAGCAGCTCGGGACAGGCCCTTCAAGAGACCCAGTACTTC. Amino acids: CASSSGQALQETQYF. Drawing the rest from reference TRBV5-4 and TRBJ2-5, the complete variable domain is ETGVTQSPTHLIKTRGQQVTLRCSSQSGHNTVSWYQQALGQGPQFIFQYYREEENGRGNFPPRFSGLQFPNYSSELNVNALELDDSALYLCASSSGQALQETQYFGPGTRLLVL.

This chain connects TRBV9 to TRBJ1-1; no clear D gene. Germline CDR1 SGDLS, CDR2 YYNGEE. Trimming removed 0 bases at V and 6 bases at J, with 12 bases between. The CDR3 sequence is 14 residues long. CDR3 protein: CASSVVVTGAEAFF. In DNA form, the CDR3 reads TGTGCCAGCAGCGTAGTGGTGACCGGGGCTGAAGCTTTCTTT.

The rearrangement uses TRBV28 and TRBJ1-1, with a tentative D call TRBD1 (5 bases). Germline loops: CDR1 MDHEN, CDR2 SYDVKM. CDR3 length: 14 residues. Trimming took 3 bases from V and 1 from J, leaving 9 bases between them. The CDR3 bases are TGTGCCAGCAGTTTTATGGGGGGGAACACTGAAGCTTTCTTT. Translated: CASSFMGGNTEAFF. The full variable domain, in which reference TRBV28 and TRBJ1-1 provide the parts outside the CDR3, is DVKVTQSSRYLVKRTGEKVFLECVQDMDHENMFWYRQDPGLGLRLIYFSYDVKMKEKGDIPEGYSVSREKKERFSLILESASTNQTSMYLCASSFMGGNTEAFFGQGTRLTVV.

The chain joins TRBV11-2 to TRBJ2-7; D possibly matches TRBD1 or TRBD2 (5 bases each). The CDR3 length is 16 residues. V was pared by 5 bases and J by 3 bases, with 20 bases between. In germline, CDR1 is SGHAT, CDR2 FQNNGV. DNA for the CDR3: TGTGCCAGCAGCCCAAACTTCCGGGACCCGTACTACGAGCAGTACTTC. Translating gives CASSPNFRDPYYEQYF.

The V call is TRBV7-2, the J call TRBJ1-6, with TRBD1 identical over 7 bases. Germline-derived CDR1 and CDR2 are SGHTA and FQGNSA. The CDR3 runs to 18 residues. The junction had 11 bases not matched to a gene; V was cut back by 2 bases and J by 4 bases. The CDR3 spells CASSLRSPGQTYNSPLHF. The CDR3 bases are TGTGCCAGCAGCTTAAGGAGCCCGGGACAGACTTATAATTCACCCCTCCACTTT.

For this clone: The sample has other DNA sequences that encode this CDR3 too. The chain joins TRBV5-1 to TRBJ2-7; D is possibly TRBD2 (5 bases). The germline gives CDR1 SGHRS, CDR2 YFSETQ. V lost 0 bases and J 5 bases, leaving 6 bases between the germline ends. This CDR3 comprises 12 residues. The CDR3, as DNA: TGCGCCAGCAGCTTGGTCGGGAACGAGCAGTACTTC. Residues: CASSLVGNEQYF.

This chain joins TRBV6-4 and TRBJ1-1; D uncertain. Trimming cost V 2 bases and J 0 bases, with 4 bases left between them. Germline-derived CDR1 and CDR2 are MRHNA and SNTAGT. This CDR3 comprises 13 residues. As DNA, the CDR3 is TGTGCCAGCAGTGACGGCATGAACACTGAAGCTTTCTTT. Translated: CASSDGMNTEAFF.

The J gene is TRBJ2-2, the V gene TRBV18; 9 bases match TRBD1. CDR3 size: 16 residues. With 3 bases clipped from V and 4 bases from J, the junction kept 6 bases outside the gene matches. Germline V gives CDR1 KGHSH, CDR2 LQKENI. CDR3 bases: TGTGCCAGCTCACCTGGACAGGGGTCCGCCACCGGGGAGCTGTTTTTT. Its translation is CASSPGQGSATGELFF.

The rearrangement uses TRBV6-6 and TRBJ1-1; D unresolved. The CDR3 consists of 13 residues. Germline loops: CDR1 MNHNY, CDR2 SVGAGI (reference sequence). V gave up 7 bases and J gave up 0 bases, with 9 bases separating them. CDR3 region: CASITDLNTEAFF. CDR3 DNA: TGTGCCAGCATTACCGACCTGAACACTGAAGCTTTCTTT.

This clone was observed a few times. This chain's CDR3 is CASSIEGGWDGTEAFF. The CDR3 nucleotides read TGTGCCAGTAGTATAGAAGGGGGATGGGACGGCACTGAAGCTTTCTTT. This chain links TRBV19 with TRBJ1-1; weak D call: TRBD1 (6 bases). The CDR3 is made up of 16 amino acids. Germline V gene lookup returns CDR1 LNHDA and CDR2 SQIVND (reference sequence). V shed 0 bases and J shed 4 bases, with 15 bases lying between them.

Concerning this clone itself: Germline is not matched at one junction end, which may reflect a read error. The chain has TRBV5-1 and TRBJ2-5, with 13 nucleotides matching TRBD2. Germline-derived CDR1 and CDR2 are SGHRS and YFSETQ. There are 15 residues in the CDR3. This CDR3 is CASSPAPGLAGMLDF. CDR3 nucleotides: TGCGCCAGCAGCCCGGCACCGGGACTAGCGGGAATGTTGGACTTC.

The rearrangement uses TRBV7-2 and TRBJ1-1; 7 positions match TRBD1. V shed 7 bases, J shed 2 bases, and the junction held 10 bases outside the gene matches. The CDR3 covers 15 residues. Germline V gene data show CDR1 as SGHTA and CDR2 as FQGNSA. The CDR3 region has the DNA TGTGCCAGCAACCTCAGGACAGGCCCAAACACTGAAGCTTTCTTT. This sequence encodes CASNLRTGPNTEAFF. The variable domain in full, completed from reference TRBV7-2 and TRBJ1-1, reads GAGVSQSPSNKVTEKGKDVELRCDPISGHTALYWYRQSLGQGLEFLIYFQGNSAPDKSGLPSDRFSAERTGGSVSTLTIQRTQQEDSAVYLCASNLRTGPNTEAFFGQGTRLTVV.

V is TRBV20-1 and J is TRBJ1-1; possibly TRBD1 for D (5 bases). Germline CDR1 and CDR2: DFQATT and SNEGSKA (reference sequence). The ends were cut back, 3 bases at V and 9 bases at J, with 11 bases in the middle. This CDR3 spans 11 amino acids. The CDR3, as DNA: TGCAGTGCTAGGGTGGGGGGAAAAGCTTTCTTT. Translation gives CSARVGGKAFF.

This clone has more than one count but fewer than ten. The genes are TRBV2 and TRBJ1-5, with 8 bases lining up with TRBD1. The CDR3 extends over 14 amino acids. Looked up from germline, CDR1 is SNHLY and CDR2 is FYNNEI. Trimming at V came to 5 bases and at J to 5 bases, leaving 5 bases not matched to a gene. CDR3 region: CASSRDRTDQPQHF. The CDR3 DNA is TGTGCCAGCAGTCGGGACAGGACGGATCAGCCCCAGCATTTT.

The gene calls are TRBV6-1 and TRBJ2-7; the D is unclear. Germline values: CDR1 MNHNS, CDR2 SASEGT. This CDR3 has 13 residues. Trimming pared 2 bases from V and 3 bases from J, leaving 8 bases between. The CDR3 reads CASSENLLYEQYF. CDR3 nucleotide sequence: TGTGCCAGCAGTGAAAACCTCCTCTACGAGCAGTACTTC.

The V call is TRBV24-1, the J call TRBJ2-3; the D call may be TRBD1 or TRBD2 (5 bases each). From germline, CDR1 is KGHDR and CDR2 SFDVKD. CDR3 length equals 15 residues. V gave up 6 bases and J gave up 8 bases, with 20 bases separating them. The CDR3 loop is CATSRGGGGGGTQYF. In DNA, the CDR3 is TGTGCCACCAGTAGGGGCGGTGGTGGAGGAGGTACGCAGTATTTT.

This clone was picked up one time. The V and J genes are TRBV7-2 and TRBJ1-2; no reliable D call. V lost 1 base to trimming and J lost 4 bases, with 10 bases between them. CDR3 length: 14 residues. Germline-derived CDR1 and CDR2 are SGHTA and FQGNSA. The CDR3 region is CASSLGESPYGYTF. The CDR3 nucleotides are TGTGCCAGCAGCTTAGGAGAATCGCCCTATGGCTACACCTTC.

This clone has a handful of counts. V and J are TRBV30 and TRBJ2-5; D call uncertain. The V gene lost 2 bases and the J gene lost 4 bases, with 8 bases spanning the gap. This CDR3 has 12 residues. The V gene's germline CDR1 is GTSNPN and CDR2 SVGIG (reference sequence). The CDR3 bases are TGTGCCTGGAGTAGGGTAGGAGAGACCCAGTACTTC. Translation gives CAWSRVGETQYF.